Listed here are 19 T cell receptor beta chains from one sample, sequenced in a study of identical twins. One entry per CDR3 protein results from TCRdb running MiXCR on the 5' RACE reads. This sample has about 690,000 distinct CDR3 sequences, with about 20% found just once. This same sample was also part of a study on T cells expressing NK-cell markers.

The sample consisted of PBMCs. These receptors were taken from a woman between 18 and 29 years old in good health.

This clonotype showed up many times. The chain uses TRBV29-1 and TRBJ2-5; D gene unclear. V lost 1 base, J lost 4 bases, and 4 bases lay in between. The V gene's germline CDR1 is SQVTM and CDR2 ANQGSEA. The CDR3 is 11 amino acids. DNA for the CDR3: TGCAGCGTTGAAGGGGGAGAGACCCAGTACTTC. This codes for CSVEGGETQYF.

This clonotype has just one count. V and J are TRBV10-2 and TRBJ2-5; unclear D gene. Germline V CDR1 and CDR2: WSHSY, SAAADI. The CDR3 is 20 amino acids. Trimming took off 2 bases at V and 0 bases at J, with 25 bases between the two ends. CDR3 bases: TGCGCCAGCAGTGAGCCATACAACGCCTTCGTGACAAAGTACCAAGAGACCCAGTACTTC. Its protein is CASSEPYNAFVTKYQETQYF.

The chain has TRBV6-1 and TRBJ2-5; 7 bases agree with TRBD2. Germline CDR1 reads MNHNS; CDR2 reads SASEGT. J lost 1 base, V lost 6 bases, and 11 bases had no gene match. This CDR3 spans 16 amino acids. This CDR3 is CASRIDSGETQETQYF. The CDR3 DNA sequence: TGTGCCAGCAGGATTGACAGCGGGGAAACCCAAGAGACCCAGTACTTC.

The V gene is TRBV7-2, the J gene TRBJ2-1; 8 bases match TRBD2. The V gene end was trimmed by 3 bases and the J gene end by 3 bases; junction bases not matched to a gene: 7. This CDR3 spans 16 amino acids. CDR1 and CDR2 from the germline V gene are SGHTA and FQGNSA. The DNA of the CDR3 is TGTGCCAGCAGCTTTTCCGGGAGGGCGATCTACAATGAGCAGTTCTTC. It encodes CASSFSGRAIYNEQFF.

The chain has TRBV7-2 and TRBJ2-1; TRBD2 aligns across 7 bases. Germline V gene data show CDR1 as SGHTA and CDR2 as FQGNSA. This CDR3 contains 16 residues. Trimming took 4 bases from V and 4 from J; bases not matched to a gene: 10. DNA of the CDR3: TGTGCCAGCAGCTCGGGGCCTCGCGGGGGTTACAATGAGCAGTTCTTC. It is translated as CASSSGPRGGYNEQFF.

The chain carries TRBV5-5 and TRBJ2-1; D is perhaps TRBD2 (6 bases). CDR3 length equals 14 residues. Trimming pared 4 bases from V and 6 bases from J, leaving 14 bases between. Germline V gives CDR1 SGHKS, CDR2 YYEKEE (reference sequence). As DNA, the CDR3 is TGTGCCAGCAGCCCCTCGGACTATTTCAATGAGCAGTTCTTC. Protein sequence: CASSPSDYFNEQFF. Supplemented by reference TRBV5-5 and TRBJ2-1, the full variable domain reads DAGVTQSPTHLIKTRGQQVTLRCSPISGHKSVSWYQQVLGQGPQFIFQYYEKEERGRGNFPDRFSARQFPNYSSELNVNALLLGDSALYLCASSPSDYFNEQFFGPGTRLTVL.

In this sample, this clonotype turned up a few times. J is TRBJ2-3 and V is TRBV20-1, with 8 bases that match TRBD1. Unmatched junction bases numbered 14, after V lost 6 bases and J lost 6 bases. The CDR3 is 15 residues long. Per the germline V gene, CDR1 is DFQATT and CDR2 is SNEGSKA (reference sequence). This CDR3 reads CSAGAAGQGLDTQYF. DNA for the CDR3: TGCAGTGCGGGCGCCGCAGGACAGGGTTTGGATACGCAGTATTTT.

This chain joins TRBV27 and TRBJ2-2; D is unclear. Trimming pared 0 bases from V and 7 bases from J, leaving 9 bases between. Germline V CDR1 and CDR2: MNHEY, SMNVEV (reference sequence). CDR3 length: 14 amino acids. The CDR3 region is CASSLSGNGGELFF. CDR3 sequence (DNA): TGTGCCAGCAGTTTATCGGGGAATGGCGGGGAGCTGTTTTTT.

The chain combines TRBV2 with TRBJ2-3, with D possibly called TRBD1 or TRBD2 (6 bases each). Looked up from germline, CDR1 is SNHLY and CDR2 is FYNNEI. V was pared by 11 bases and J by 2 bases, with 14 bases between. This CDR3 is 13 amino acids long. CDR3 residues: CAGEDSFTDTQYF. Written as DNA, the CDR3 is TGTGCCGGGGAGGACAGCTTCACAGATACGCAGTATTTT.

This chain joins TRBV29-1 and TRBJ1-2, with 7 bases matching TRBD1. Germline V gives CDR1 SQVTM, CDR2 ANQGSEA. The CDR3 length is 16 residues. V lost 1 base and J lost 8; bases outside the gene matches: 16. CDR3 DNA sequence: TGCAGCGTTGAAGCGATCAGTGGTGCAGGGGGGTTGGGCTACACCTTC. It is translated as CSVEAISGAGGLGYTF.

The chain is built from TRBV11-1 and TRBJ2-7; 13 nucleotides agree with TRBD2. V was pared by 0 bases and J by 5 bases, with 19 bases of the junction left unmatched. The V gene's germline CDR1 is SGHAT and CDR2 FQDESV (reference sequence). This CDR3 is built from 21 residues. The chain's CDR3 is CASSLADRPLRTSGRYHEQYF. The CDR3 DNA sequence: TGTGCCAGCAGCTTAGCTGACAGGCCTCTTCGGACTAGCGGGAGATACCACGAGCAGTACTTC. Full variable domain (missing parts from reference TRBV11-1 and TRBJ2-7): EAEVAQSPRYKITEKSQAVAFWCDPISGHATLYWYRQILGQGPELLVQFQDESVVDDSQLPKDRFSAERLKGVDSTLKIQPAELGDSAMYLCASSLADRPLRTSGRYHEQYFGPGTRLTVT.

The V call is TRBV6-4, the J call TRBJ2-1; 10 positions match TRBD2. CDR1 is MRHNA, CDR2 SNTAGT, per germline. With V trimmed by 6 bases and J by 6 bases, 8 bases remained unmatched. This CDR3 comprises 15 residues. CDR3 nucleotide sequence: TGTGCCAGCAGAGCGAGCGGGGGGGCGCGCAATGAGCAGTTCTTC. Translation: CASRASGGARNEQFF.

This clonotype has only a few counts. The chain links TRBV4-3 to TRBJ1-1; D possibly corresponds to TRBD1 (5 bases). V shed 0 bases and J shed 1 base, with 9 bases lying between them. The CDR3 is 15 residues long. CDR1 and CDR2 from the germline V gene are LGHNA and YSLEER. CDR3 protein: CASSQDRQWNTEAFF. CDR3 DNA: TGCGCCAGCAGCCAAGATCGACAGTGGAACACTGAAGCTTTCTTT.

A note on this clonotype: A junction boundary mismatches the germline segment, possibly from a read error. The chain employs TRBV29-1 and TRBJ1-5, with a possible D match to TRBD1 (5 bases). Germline CDR1 SQVTM, CDR2 ANQGSEA. This CDR3 is 13 amino acids long. The CDR3 loop reads CSVRQNNNQPRHF. DNA for the CDR3: TGCAGCGTTAGACAGAACAACAATCAGCCCCGGCATTTT.

This clonotype was seen many times. The genes are TRBV12-3 or TRBV12-4 and TRBJ2-5; D gene ambiguous. V was shortened by 0 bases and J by 2 bases, with 13 bases between the two germline ends. The CDR3 loop spans 16 amino acids. The CDR3 region is CASSLAGSGVQETQYF. The CDR3 nucleotides read TGTGCCAGCAGTTTAGCAGGTAGTGGGGTTCAAGAGACCCAGTACTTC.

The chain joins TRBV5-1 to TRBJ2-3; no clear D. Looked up from germline, CDR1 is SGHRS and CDR2 is YFSETQ. The CDR3 totals 15 residues. V was clipped by 0 bases and J by 2 bases, with 10 bases between them. The CDR3: CASSLALKHTDTQYF. The CDR3 DNA sequence: TGCGCCAGCAGCTTGGCTTTGAAACACACAGATACGCAGTATTTT. The full variable domain, completed using reference TRBV5-1 and TRBJ2-3, is KAGVTQTPRYLIKTRGQQVTLSCSPISGHRSVSWYQQTPGQGLQFLFEYFSETQRNKGNFPGRFSGRQFSNSRSEMNVSTLELGDSALYLCASSLALKHTDTQYFGPGTRLTVL.

The sample holds a few counts of this clonotype. This sequence joins TRBV6-5 and TRBJ2-3; D tentatively fits TRBD1 or TRBD2 (6 bases each). CDR1 and CDR2 from the germline V gene are MNHEY and SVGAGI. This CDR3 is built from 12 residues. For the CDR3, the DNA is TGTGCTTCGGGGGCCACAGCAGATACGCAGTATTTT. It encodes CASGATADTQYF.

The chain combines TRBV20-1 with TRBJ1-2; D not resolved. Deletions cut 2 bases from V and 5 bases from J, with 9 bases between. The CDR3 extends over 12 amino acids. CDR1 DFQATT and CDR2 SNEGSKA come from the germline V gene (reference sequence). This chain's CDR3 is CSARTFTYGYTF. The CDR3 DNA reads TGCAGTGCTAGAACCTTTACATATGGCTACACCTTC.

This clonotype occurred many times. One junction end disagrees with the germline gene, perhaps due to a read error. The chain carries TRBV5-1 and TRBJ2-1, with 7 bases matching TRBD2. This CDR3 comprises 14 residues. CDR1 is SGHRS and CDR2 is YFSETQ in the germline V gene. For the CDR3, the DNA is TGTGCCAGCAGTTCGGGAGGACCCTACAATGAGCAGTTCTTC. It yields the protein CASSSGGPYNEQFF.